This TCR beta chain comes out of a study of T cell responses to AZD1222 COVID-19 vaccine. Remarks on this clone: As yet, its antigen is unknown.

Study-level findings and limits: Just a handful of AZD1222 recipients were seropositive at baseline. Donors in the cohort were predominantly white British and more often female, and clonal diversity was possibly underestimated. Spike-specific TCR breadth rose after two AZD1222 doses, and depth rose as well. CD4 TCRs covered the whole spike, strongest at regions 160-218 and 743-854.

Sequencing was performed with immunoSEQ multiplex PCR; in TCRdb, only in-frame clones are kept and a portion is missing. The top ten clones hold roughly 3.9% of a sample with around 110,000 clones, 70% to 90% of them seen once. This TCR came from an adult in good health. The material sequenced was peripheral blood, taken on day 0 of MenACWY control vaccination.

CDR3 sequence (DNA): TGTGCCAGTAGTTTACCCCTCGACAGGGGATATAATTCACCCCTCCACTTT. As protein: CASSLPLDRGYNSPLHF. The V gene is TRBV19, the J gene TRBJ1-6; 8 bases are shared with TRBD1. CDR3 length: 17 amino acids. CDR1 is LNHDA, CDR2 SQIVND, per germline (reference sequence). Trimming cost V 5 bases and J 4 bases; bases outside gene matches: 10.